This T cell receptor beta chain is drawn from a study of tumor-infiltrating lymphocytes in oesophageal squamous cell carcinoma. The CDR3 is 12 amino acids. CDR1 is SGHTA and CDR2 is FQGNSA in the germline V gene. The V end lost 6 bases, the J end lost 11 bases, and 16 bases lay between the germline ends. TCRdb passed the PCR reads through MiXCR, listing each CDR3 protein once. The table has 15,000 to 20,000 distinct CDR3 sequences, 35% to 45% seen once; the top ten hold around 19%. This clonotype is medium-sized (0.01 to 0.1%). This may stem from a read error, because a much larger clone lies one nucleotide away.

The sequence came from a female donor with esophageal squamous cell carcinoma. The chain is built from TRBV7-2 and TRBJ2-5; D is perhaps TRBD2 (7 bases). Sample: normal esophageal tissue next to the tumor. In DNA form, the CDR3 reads TGTGCCAGCAGTTGGGGGGGGGGCTCGCAGTACTTC. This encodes CASSWGGGSQYF. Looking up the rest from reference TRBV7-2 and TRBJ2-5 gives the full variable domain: GAGVSQSPSNKVTEKGKDVELRCDPISGHTALYWYRQSLGQGLEFLIYFQGNSAPDKSGLPSDRFSAERTGGSVSTLTIQRTQQEDSAVYLCASSWGGGSQYFGPGTRLLVL.